These T cell receptor beta chains were read from a single sample in a study of blood T cell repertoires in COVID-19. TCRdb's table, derived via immunoSEQ multiplex PCR, lists solely in-frame clones and lacks some. The sample yields 300,000 to 450,000 clones, roughly 90% seen once. Sequences were obtained from peripheral blood. The receptors come from a woman in her twenties or thirties with COVID-19, enrolled during active disease. Each CDR3 is given with its conserved first and last residue. A D gene is named only where the DNA matches it firmly. Where a row states a size, it is once, few, many or the class of an expanded clone; other rows omit it.

j_call clone_size v_call d_call cdr3_nt cdr3_aa
TRBJ1-2 once TRBV19 NA TGTGCCAGTTCCACCGGGGGGGGCTACACCTTC CASSTGGGYTF
TRBJ1-1 NA TRBV12-3/TRBV12-4 NA TGTGCCAGCAGTTTTTCCCAGAACACTGAAGCTTTCTTT CASSFSQNTEAFF
TRBJ2-7 NA TRBV7-9 NA TGTGCCAGCAGCCTGGAGGAAAGACGGCAGTACTTC CASSLEERRQYF
TRBJ1-6 NA TRBV18 NA TGTGCCAGCTCACCTGTGACAGGCAATTCACCCCTCCACTTT CASSPVTGNSPLHF
TRBJ1-1 NA TRBV2 NA TGTGCCAGCACCCCGGGAGCCATGAACACTGAAGCTTTCTTT CASTPGAMNTEAFF
TRBJ2-2 NA TRBV11-3 NA TGTGCCAGCAGCTTAGATCGAGGGACCGGGGAGCTGTTTTTT CASSLDRGTGELFF
TRBJ2-2 NA TRBV12-3/TRBV12-4 NA TGTGCCAGCACTTTCGTGTTCGGGGAGCTGTTTTTT CASTFVFGELFF
TRBJ2-2 NA TRBV2 NA TGTGCCAGCAGGCTGGGCCCGAACACCGGGGAGCTGTTTTTT CASRLGPNTGELFF
TRBJ1-4 NA TRBV14 NA TGTGCCAGCAGCCAAGACCTAGGAGCGGTCAGTGAAAAACTGTTTTTT CASSQDLGAVSEKLFF
TRBJ2-7 NA TRBV14 TRBD1 TGTGCCAGCAGCCAATTCTGGGGACAGGAAACCTACGAGCAGTACTTC CASSQFWGQETYEQYF
TRBJ2-7 once TRBV19 NA TGTGCCAGTAATGGAGAGTCCTACGAGCAGTACTTC CASNGESYEQYF
TRBJ2-1 NA TRBV7-2 NA TGTGCCAGCAGCTTAGGTAGCTCAATCTACAATGAGCAGTTCTTC CASSLGSSIYNEQFF
TRBJ1-5 NA TRBV11-2 NA TGTGCCAGCAGCAAACCGGACAGTTATCAGCCCCAGCATTTT CASSKPDSYQPQHF
TRBJ2-3 NA TRBV9 TRBD2 TGTGCCAGCAGCATCGGGACTAGCGGGAGCCTTAGCACAGATACGCAGTATTTT CASSIGTSGSLSTDTQYF
TRBJ1-5 once TRBV6-1 NA TGTGCCAGCAGTGAATACGGGACCGGGACTGCTGGCAATCAGCCCCAGCATTTT CASSEYGTGTAGNQPQHF
TRBJ1-1 NA TRBV5-6 NA TGTGCCAGCAGCCTGGATTTTCGGAGGGACACTGAAGCTTTCTTT CASSLDFRRDTEAFF
TRBJ2-3 NA TRBV5-1 TRBD1 TGCGCCAGCAGCTTGGCGGGACAGGGTACCGCAGATACGCAGTATTTT CASSLAGQGTADTQYF
TRBJ1-2 NA TRBV4-3 TRBD1 TGCGCCAGCAGCCGACGACAGGGCGGCTATGGCTACACCTTC CASSRRQGGYGYTF
TRBJ1-5 NA TRBV19 NA TGTGCCAGTAGTATAGGGAGGGGAAATCAGCCCCAGCATTTT CASSIGRGNQPQHF